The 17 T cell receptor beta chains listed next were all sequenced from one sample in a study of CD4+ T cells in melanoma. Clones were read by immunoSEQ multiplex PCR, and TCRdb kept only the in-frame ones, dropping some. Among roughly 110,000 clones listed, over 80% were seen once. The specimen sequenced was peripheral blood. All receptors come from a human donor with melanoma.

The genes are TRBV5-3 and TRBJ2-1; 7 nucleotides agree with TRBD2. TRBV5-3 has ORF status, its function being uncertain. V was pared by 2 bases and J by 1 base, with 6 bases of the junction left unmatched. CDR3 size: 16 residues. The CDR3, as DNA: TGTGCCAGAAGCTTCAGCGGGGCCCGTTCCTACAATGAGCAGTTCTTC. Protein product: CARSFSGARSYNEQFF.

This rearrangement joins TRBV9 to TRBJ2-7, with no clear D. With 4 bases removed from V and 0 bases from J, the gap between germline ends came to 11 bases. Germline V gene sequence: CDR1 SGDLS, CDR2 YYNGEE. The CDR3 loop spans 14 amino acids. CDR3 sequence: CASSSGSSSYEQYF. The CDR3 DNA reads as TGTGCCAGCAGCTCTGGGTCGAGCTCCTACGAGCAGTACTTC. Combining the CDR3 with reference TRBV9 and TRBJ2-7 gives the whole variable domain DSGVTQTPKHLITATGQRVTLRCSPRSGDLSVYWYQQSLDQGLQFLIQYYNGEERAKGNILERFSAQQFPDLHSELNLSSLELGDSALYFCASSSGSSSYEQYFGPGTRLTVT.

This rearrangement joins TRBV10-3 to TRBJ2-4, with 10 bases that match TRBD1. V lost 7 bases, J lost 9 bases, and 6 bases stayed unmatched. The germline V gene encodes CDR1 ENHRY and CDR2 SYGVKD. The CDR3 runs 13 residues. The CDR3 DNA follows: TGTGCCATCATGGGGACAGGGGATACCATTCAGTACTTC. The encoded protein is CAIMGTGDTIQYF.

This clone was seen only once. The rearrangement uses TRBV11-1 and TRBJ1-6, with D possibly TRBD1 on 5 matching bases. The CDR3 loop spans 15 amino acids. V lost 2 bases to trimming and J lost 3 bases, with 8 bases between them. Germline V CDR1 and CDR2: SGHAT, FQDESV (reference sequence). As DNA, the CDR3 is TGTGCCAGCAGCTTAAGGAGGGGCTATAATTCACCCCTCCACTTT. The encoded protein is CASSLRRGYNSPLHF.

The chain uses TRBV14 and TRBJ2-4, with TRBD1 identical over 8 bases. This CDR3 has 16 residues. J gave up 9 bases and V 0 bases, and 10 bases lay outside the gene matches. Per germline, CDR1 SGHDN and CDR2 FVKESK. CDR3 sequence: CASSQETGGPGAIQYF. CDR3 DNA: TGTGCCAGCAGCCAAGAAACAGGGGGGCCCGGAGCCATTCAGTACTTC.

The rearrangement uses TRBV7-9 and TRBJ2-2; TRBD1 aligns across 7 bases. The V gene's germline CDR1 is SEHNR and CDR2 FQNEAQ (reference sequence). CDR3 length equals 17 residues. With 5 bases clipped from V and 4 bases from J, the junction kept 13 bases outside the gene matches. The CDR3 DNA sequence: TGTGCCAGCAGCCTCAGACGCGGACAGGTGTCCACCGGGGAGCTGTTTTTT. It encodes CASSLRRGQVSTGELFF.

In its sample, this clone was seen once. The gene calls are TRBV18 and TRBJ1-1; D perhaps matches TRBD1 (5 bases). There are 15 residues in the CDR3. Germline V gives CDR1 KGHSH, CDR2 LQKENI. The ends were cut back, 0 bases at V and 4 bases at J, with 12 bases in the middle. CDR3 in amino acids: CASSPPSRDGTEAFF. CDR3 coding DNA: TGTGCCAGCTCACCACCGTCCCGGGACGGCACTGAAGCTTTCTTT.

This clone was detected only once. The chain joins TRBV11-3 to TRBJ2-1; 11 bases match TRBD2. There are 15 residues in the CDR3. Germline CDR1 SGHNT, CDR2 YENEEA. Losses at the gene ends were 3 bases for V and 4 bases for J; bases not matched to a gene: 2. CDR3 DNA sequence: TGTGCCAGCAGCTTGATAGCGGGAGGGTACAATGAGCAGTTCTTC. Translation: CASSLIAGGYNEQFF.

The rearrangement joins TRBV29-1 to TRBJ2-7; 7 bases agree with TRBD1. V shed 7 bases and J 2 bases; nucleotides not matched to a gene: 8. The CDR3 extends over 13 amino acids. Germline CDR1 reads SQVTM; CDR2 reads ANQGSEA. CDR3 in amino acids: CSGLQGSTYEQYF. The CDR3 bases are TGCAGCGGTCTACAGGGGTCCACCTACGAGCAGTACTTC.

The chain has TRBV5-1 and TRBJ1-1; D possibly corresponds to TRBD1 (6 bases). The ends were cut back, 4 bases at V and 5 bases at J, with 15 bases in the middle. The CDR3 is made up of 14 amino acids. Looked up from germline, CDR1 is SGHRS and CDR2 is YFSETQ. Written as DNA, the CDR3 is TGCGCCAGCAGCATTGGGGGCGCGGGGACTGAAGCTTTCTTT. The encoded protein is CASSIGGAGTEAFF.

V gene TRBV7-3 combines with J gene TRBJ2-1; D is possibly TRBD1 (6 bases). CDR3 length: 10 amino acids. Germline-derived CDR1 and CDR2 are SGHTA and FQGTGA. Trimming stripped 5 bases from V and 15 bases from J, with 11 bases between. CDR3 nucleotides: TGTGCCAGCAGCCCAATAGGGGGGTTCTTC. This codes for CASSPIGGFF.

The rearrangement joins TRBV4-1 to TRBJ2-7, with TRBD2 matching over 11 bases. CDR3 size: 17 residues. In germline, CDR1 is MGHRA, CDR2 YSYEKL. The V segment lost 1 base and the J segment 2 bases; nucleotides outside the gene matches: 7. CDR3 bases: TGCGCCAGCAGCCAAGGCCTAGCGGGAGGAGTAGCCTACGAGCAGTACTTC. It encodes CASSQGLAGGVAYEQYF.

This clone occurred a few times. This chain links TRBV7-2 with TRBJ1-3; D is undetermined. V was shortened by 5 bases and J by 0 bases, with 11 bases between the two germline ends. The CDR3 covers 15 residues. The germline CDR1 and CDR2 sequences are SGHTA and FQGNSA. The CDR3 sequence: CASSPRMSSGNTIYF. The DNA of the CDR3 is TGTGCCAGCAGCCCCCGTATGAGCTCTGGAAACACCATATATTTT.

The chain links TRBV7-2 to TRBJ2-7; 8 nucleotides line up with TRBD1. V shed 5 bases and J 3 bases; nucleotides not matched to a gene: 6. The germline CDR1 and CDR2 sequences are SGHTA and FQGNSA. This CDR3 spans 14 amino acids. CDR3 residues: CASSTGTGVYEQYF. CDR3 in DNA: TGTGCCAGCAGCACCGGGACAGGAGTCTACGAGCAGTACTTC.

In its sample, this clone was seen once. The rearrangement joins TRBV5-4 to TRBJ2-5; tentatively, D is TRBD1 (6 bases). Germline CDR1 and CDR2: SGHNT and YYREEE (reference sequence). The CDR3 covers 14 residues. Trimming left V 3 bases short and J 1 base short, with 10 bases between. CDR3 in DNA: TGTGCCAGCAGCTCAGGACAGACCCAAGAGACCCAGTACTTC. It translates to CASSSGQTQETQYF.

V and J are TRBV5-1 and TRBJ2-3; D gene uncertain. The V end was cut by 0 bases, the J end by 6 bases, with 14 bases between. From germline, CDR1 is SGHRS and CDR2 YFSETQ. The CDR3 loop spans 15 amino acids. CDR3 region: CASSLGPSDRDTQYF. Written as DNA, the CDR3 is TGCGCCAGCAGCTTGGGCCCGTCGGATCGTGATACGCAGTATTTT.

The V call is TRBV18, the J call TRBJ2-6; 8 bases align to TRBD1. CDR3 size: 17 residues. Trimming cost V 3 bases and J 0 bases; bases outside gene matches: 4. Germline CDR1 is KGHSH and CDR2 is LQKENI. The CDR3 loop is CASSPGQGSSGANVLTF. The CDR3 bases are TGTGCCAGCTCACCCGGACAGGGAAGCTCTGGGGCCAACGTCCTGACTTTC.